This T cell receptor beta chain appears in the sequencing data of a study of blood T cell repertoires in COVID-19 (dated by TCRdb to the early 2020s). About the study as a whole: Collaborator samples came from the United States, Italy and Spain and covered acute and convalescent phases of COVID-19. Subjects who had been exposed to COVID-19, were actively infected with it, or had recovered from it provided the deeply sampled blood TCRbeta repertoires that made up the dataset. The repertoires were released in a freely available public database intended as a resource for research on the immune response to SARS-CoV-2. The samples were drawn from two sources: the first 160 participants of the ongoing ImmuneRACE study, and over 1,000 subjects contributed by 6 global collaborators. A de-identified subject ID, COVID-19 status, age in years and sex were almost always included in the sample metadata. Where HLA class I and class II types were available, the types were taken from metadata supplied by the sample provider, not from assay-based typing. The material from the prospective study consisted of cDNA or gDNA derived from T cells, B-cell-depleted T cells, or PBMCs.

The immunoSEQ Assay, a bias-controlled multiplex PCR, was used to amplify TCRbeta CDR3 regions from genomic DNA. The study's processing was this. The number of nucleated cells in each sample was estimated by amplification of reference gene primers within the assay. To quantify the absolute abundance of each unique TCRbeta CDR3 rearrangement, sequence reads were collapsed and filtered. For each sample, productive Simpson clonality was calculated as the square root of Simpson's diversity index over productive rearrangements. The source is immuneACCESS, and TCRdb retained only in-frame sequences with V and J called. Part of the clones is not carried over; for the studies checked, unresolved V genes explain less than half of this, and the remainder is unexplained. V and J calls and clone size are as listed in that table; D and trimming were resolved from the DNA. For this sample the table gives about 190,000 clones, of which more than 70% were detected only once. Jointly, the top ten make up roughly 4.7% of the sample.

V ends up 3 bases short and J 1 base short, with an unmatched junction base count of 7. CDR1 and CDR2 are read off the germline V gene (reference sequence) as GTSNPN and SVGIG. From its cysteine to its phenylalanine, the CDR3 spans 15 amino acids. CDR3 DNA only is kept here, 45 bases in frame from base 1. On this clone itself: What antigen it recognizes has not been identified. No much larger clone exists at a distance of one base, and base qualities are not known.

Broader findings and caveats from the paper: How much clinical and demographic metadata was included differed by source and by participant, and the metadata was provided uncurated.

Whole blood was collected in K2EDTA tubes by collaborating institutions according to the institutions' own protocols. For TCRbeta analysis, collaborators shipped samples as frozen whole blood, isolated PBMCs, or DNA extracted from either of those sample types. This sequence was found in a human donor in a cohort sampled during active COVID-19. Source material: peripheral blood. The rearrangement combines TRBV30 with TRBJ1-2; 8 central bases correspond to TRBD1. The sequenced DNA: TGTGCCTGGAGGGGGACAGGCGAAGTTAACTATGGCTACACCTTC. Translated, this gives CAWRGTGEVNYGYTF.